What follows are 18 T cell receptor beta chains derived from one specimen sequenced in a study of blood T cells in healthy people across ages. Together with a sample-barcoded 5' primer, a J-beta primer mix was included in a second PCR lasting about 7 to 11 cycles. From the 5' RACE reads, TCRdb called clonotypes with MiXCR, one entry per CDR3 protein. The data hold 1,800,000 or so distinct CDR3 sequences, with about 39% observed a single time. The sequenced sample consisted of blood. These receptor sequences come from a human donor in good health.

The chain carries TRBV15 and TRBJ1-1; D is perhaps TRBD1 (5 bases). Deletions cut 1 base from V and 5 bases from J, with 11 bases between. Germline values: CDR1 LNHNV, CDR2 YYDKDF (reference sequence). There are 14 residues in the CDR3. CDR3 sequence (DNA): TGTGCCACCAGCAGAGTCATCGGGGGGACTGAAGCTTTCTTT. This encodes CATSRVIGGTEAFF.

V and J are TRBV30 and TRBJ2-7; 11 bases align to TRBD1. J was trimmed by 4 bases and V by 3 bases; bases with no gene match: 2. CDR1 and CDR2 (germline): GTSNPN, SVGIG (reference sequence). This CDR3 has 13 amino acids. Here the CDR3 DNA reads TGTGCCTGGAGCCGGGACAGGGGGTACGAGCAGTACTTC. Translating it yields CAWSRDRGYEQYF.

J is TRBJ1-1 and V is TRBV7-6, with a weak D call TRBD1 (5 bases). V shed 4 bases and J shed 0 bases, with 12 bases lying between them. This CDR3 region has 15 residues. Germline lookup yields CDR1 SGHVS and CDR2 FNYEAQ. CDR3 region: CASSWVDIMNTEAFF. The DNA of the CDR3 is TGTGCCAGCAGCTGGGTGGACATTATGAACACTGAAGCTTTCTTT.

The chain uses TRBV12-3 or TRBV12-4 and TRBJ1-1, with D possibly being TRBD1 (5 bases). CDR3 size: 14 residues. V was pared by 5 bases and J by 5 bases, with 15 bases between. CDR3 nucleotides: TGTGCCAGCAGTGGGCTCGGGGGGTGGACTGAAGCTTTCTTT. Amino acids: CASSGLGGWTEAFF.

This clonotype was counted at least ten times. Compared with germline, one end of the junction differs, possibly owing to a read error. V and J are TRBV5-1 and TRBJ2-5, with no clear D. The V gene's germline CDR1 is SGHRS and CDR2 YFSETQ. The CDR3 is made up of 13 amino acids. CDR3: CASSPTPQETQYF. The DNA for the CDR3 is TGTGCCAGCAGCCCCACCCCCCAAGAGACCCAGTACTTC.

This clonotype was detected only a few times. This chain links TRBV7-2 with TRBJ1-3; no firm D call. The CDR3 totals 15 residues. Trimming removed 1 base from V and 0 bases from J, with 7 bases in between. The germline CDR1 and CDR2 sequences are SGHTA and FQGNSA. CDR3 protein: CASSLVGDSGNTIYF. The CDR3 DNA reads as TGTGCCAGCAGCTTAGTTGGCGACTCTGGAAACACCATATATTTT. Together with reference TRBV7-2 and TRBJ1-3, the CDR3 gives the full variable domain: GAGVSQSPSNKVTEKGKDVELRCDPISGHTALYWYRQSLGQGLEFLIYFQGNSAPDKSGLPSDRFSAERTGGSVSTLTIQRTQQEDSAVYLCASSLVGDSGNTIYFGEGSWLTVV.

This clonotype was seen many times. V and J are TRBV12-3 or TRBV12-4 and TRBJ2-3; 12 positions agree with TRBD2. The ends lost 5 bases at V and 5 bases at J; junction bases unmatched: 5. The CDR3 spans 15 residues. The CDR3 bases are TGTGCCAGCAGTCCTAGCGGGGGGGCTAGAGATACGCAGTATTTT. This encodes CASSPSGGARDTQYF.

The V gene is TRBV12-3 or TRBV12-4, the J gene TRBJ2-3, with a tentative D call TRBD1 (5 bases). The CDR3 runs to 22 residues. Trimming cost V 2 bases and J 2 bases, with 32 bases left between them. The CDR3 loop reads CASSLITLDTQQTFQTTDTQYF. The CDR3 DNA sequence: TGTGCCAGCAGTTTAATCACGTTGGACACACAACAAACTTTTCAAACCACAGATACGCAGTATTTT.

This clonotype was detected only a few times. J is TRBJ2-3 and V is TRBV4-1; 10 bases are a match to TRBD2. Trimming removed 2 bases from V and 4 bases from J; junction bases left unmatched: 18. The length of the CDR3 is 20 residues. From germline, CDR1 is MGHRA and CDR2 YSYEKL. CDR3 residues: CASSQPRLSGGSPRSDTQYF. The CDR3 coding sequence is TGCGCCAGCAGCCAACCTAGACTTAGCGGGGGGTCCCCCCGGTCAGATACGCAGTATTTT.

CDR3 region: CASSQVDRGGGELFF. The CDR3 nucleotides are TGCGCCAGCAGCCAAGTGGACAGGGGGGGCGGGGAGCTGTTTTTT. The rearrangement links TRBV4-3 to TRBJ2-2; 10 nucleotides match TRBD1. Looked up from germline, CDR1 is LGHNA and CDR2 is YSLEER. CDR3 length: 15 residues. With V trimmed by 1 base and J by 7 bases, 3 bases remained unmatched.

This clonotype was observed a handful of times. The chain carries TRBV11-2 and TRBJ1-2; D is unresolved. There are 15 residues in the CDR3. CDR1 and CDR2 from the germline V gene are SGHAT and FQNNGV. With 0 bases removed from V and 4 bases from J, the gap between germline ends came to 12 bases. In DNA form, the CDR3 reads TGTGCCAGCAGCTTAGACGCCCCCTTGGCCTATGGCTACACCTTC. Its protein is CASSLDAPLAYGYTF.

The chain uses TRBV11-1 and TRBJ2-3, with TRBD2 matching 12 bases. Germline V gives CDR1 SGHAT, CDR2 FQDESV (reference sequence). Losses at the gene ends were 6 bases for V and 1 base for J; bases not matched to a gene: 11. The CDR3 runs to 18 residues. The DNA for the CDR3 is TGTGCCAGCAGAAGACTAGCGGGGGAGTTAACCCGCACAGATACGCAGTATTTT. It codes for CASRRLAGELTRTDTQYF.

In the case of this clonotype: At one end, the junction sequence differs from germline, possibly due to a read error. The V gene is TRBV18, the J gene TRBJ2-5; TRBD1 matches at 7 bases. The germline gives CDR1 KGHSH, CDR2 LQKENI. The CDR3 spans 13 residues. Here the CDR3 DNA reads TGTGCCGGCTCACCACCAGGGGGAGAGACCCAGTACTTC. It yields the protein CAGSPPGGETQYF.

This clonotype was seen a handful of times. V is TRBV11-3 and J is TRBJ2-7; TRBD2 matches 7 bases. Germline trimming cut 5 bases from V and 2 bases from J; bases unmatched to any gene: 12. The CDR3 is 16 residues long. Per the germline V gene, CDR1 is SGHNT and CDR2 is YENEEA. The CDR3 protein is CASSESLAAHTYEQYF. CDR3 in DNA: TGTGCCAGCAGCGAAAGCCTAGCGGCCCACACCTACGAGCAGTACTTC.

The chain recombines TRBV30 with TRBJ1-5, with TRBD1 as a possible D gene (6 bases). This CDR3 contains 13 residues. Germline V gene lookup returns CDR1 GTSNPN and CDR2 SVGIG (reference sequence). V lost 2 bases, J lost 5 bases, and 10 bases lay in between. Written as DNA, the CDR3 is TGTGCCTGGAGTAGAGGGGGGCATCAGCCCCAGCATTTT. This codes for CAWSRGGHQPQHF.

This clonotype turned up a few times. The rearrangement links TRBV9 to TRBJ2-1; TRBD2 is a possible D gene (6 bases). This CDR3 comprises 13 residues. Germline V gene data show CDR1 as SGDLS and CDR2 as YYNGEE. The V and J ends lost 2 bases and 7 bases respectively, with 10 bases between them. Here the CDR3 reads CASSVGGENEQFF. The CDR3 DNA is TGTGCCAGCAGCGTGGGGGGTGAGAATGAGCAGTTCTTC.

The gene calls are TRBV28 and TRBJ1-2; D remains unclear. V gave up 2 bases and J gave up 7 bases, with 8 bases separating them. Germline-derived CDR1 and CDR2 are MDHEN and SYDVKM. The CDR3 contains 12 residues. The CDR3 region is CASSLEFCGYTF. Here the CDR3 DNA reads TGTGCCAGCAGTTTAGAGTTCTGTGGCTACACCTTC.

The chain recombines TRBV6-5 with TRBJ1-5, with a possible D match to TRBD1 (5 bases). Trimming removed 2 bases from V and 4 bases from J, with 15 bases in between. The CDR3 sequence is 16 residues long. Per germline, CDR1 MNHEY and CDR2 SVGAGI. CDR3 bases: TGTGCCAGCAGTTACGGGGGACCCTCTCATAATCAGCCCCAGCATTTT. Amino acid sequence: CASSYGGPSHNQPQHF.